A single TCR beta chain is shown here with its context. In the authors' workflow: How many nucleated cells were present was estimated from reference gene primer amplification. Clones were sequenced by immunoSEQ multiplex PCR, and TCRdb holds only the in-frame ones, with some missing. Clonal size and the V and J genes are those of that table, whereas D and trimming came from the DNA. The repertoire holds about 240,000 clones, more than 75% seen once, with about an eighth in the top ten. These data are taken from a study of blood T cell repertoires in COVID-19. Overall study context: Material from acute and convalescent COVID-19 was sourced from the United States, Italy and Spain. PBMCs, B-cell-depleted T cells, or T cells were the source of the cDNA or gDNA that made up the material.

Germline CDR1 and CDR2: MNHEY and SMNVEV (reference sequence). This CDR3 contains 15 residues. The V end was cut by 10 bases, the J end by 1 base, with 14 bases between. The rearrangement uses TRBV27 and TRBJ2-6; D is perhaps TRBD2 (5 bases). The source material was peripheral blood. The TCR originated in a woman aged 55-70 years with active or convalescent COVID-19. CDR3 sequence: CATSGWESGANVLTF. CDR3 DNA sequence: TGTGCCACCTCGGGTTGGGAGTCTGGGGCCAACGTCCTGACTTTC.